The 8 T cell receptor beta chains presented below share a single source sample, sequenced in a study of blood T cell repertoires in COVID-19. Using immunoSEQ multiplex PCR, the repertoire was profiled, and TCRdb retains in-frame clones only, with some absent. This table has under 450,000 clones, around 84% appearing once. The sequenced material came from peripheral blood. Receptor source: a human donor with acute or convalescent COVID-19. The donor label of this sample is uncertain.

J is TRBJ1-4 and V is TRBV5-6; 8 bases are a match to TRBD1. The CDR3 runs 17 residues. The J segment lost 0 bases and the V segment lost 2 bases, leaving 6 bases of the junction unmatched. Germline V lookup: CDR1 SGHDT, CDR2 YYEEEE. Here the CDR3 DNA reads TGTGCCAGCAGCTTCTGGACAGGGCCCGCAACTAATGAAAAACTGTTTTTT. This encodes CASSFWTGPATNEKLFF.

The chain links TRBV18 to TRBJ1-4; TRBD1 agrees at 8 bases. The length of the CDR3 is 15 residues. Trimming cost V 2 bases and J 4 bases; bases outside gene matches: 3. The germline V gene has CDR1 KGHSH and CDR2 LQKENI. CDR3 amino acids: CASSPTGTGNEKLFF. DNA for the CDR3: TGTGCCAGCTCACCAACCGGGACAGGTAATGAAAAACTGTTTTTT.

This chain uses TRBV4-1 with TRBJ1-2; 10 bases align to TRBD1. Germline lookup yields CDR1 MGHRA and CDR2 YSYEKL. This CDR3 has 16 amino acids. The V and J ends lost 0 bases and 7 bases, in that order; junction bases with no gene match: 8. This CDR3 reads CASSQDIDRGLRGYTF. The CDR3 DNA is TGCGCCAGCAGCCAAGATATCGACAGGGGGCTCCGTGGCTACACCTTC.

This chain links TRBV5-1 with TRBJ1-2; 8 positions agree with TRBD1. Germline-derived CDR1 and CDR2 are SGHRS and YFSETQ. The ends lost 3 bases at V and 14 bases at J; junction bases unmatched: 6. This CDR3 spans 11 amino acids. In DNA form, the CDR3 reads TGCGCCAGCAGCTCCCGGACAGGGTCAACCTTC. Translation: CASSSRTGSTF. The full variable domain, with the rest looked up from reference TRBV5-1 and TRBJ1-2, is KAGVTQTPRYLIKTRGQQVTLSCSPISGHRSVSWYQQTPGQGLQFLFEYFSETQRNKGNFPGRFSGRQFSNSRSEMNVSTLELGDSALYLCASSSRTGSTFGSGTRLTVV.

The rearrangement links TRBV30 to TRBJ1-1; D call uncertain. Germline values: CDR1 GTSNPN, CDR2 SVGIG (reference sequence). The CDR3 totals 13 residues. Trimming took 0 bases from V and 4 from J, leaving 9 bases between them. This CDR3 is CAWSVRTGTEAFF. The CDR3 DNA reads TGTGCCTGGAGTGTACGGACTGGCACTGAAGCTTTCTTT.

To note about this clone: Other DNA sequences from this sample encode an identical CDR3 as well. The chain uses TRBV3-1 (or the pseudogene TRBV3-2) and TRBJ1-2, with 7 bases matching TRBD1. V was clipped by 4 bases and J by 4 bases; unmatched bases: 3. From germline, CDR1 is LGHDT and CDR2 YNNKEL (reference sequence). The CDR3 length is 13 residues. CDR3 sequence (DNA): TGTGCCAGCAGCCGACAGGGTACCTATGGCTACACCTTC. As protein: CASSRQGTYGYTF.

The rearrangement uses TRBV6-5 and TRBJ2-3; 7 bases line up with TRBD2. This CDR3 is built from 14 residues. J was trimmed by 7 bases and V by 10 bases; bases with no gene match: 14. Looked up from germline, CDR1 is MNHEY and CDR2 is SVGAGI. The CDR3 reads CATARGGGRNTQYF. The CDR3, as DNA: TGTGCCACCGCTAGGGGCGGGGGAAGGAATACGCAGTATTTT.

The rearrangement uses TRBV10-3 and TRBJ2-3, with D tentatively TRBD2 (6 bases). V was clipped by 8 bases and J by 2 bases, with 17 bases between them. The CDR3 has 15 residues. From germline, CDR1 is ENHRY and CDR2 SYGVKD. CDR3 nucleotide sequence: TGTGCCATCGCCAAGGAGGGAAACCCCACAGATACGCAGTATTTT. This sequence encodes CAIAKEGNPTDTQYF.